What follows are 3 T cell receptor beta chains derived from one specimen sequenced in a study of control samples from healthy donors and cancer patients. The repertoire was sequenced with immunoSEQ multiplex PCR; TCRdb's copy has only in-frame clones and lacks some. Of some 120,000 clones in the sample, about 91% were seen once. The specimen sequenced was blood. These receptors were obtained from a man aged 18-30 years in good health.

The chain recombines TRBV19 with TRBJ1-6; 10 nucleotides line up with TRBD1. The CDR3 runs to 14 residues. V shed 8 bases and J 10 bases; nucleotides not matched to a gene: 8. Germline assignment: CDR1 LNHDA and CDR2 SQIVND (reference sequence). CDR3 loop: CASWDRGRGSPLHF. For the CDR3, the DNA is TGTGCCAGTTGGGACAGGGGACGGGGATCACCCCTCCACTTT.

V is TRBV6-6 and J is TRBJ1-1; TRBD1 might be the D (6 bases). CDR3 length: 16 amino acids. Germline-derived CDR1 and CDR2 are MNHNY and SVGAGI (reference sequence). The V and J ends lost 6 bases and 7 bases respectively, with 24 bases between them. This CDR3 reads CASRTPTGIRWSEAFF. CDR3 nucleotide sequence: TGTGCCAGCAGGACACCGACAGGCATAAGGTGGAGTGAAGCTTTCTTT.

This chain links TRBV3-1 (or the pseudogene TRBV3-2) with TRBJ2-7; D is perhaps TRBD1 or TRBD2 (5 bases each). The CDR3 loop spans 13 amino acids. Looked up from germline, CDR1 is LGHDT and CDR2 is YNNKEL (reference sequence). The V and J ends lost 3 bases and 6 bases respectively, with 12 bases between them. The chain's CDR3 is CASSHSRDGEQYF. CDR3 sequence (DNA): TGTGCCAGCAGCCACTCCCGGGACGGCGAGCAGTACTTC.